This is a list of T cell receptor beta chains from one sample in a study of T cell responses to AZD1222 COVID-19 vaccine. Only in-frame clones appear in the TCRdb table, and some are missing; sequencing was by immunoSEQ multiplex PCR. This sample carries about 110,000 clones, 87% of them seen once, and the ten largest clones take roughly 4.3%. The source material was peripheral blood, sampled 28 days after the second AZD1222 dose. Source of these receptors: an adult who received the AZD1222 COVID-19 vaccine. The CDR3 runs from the conserved cysteine through the conserved F or W. Fields, in order: clone size, J gene, D gene, V gene, CDR3 protein, CDR3 DNA. A D gene is named only where the DNA matches it firmly. The listing skips clone size in some rows; elsewhere it reads once, few, many or a size class.

>-|TRBJ1-5|-|TRBV5-5
CASSLGHRTGNQPQHF
TGTGCCAGCAGCTTGGGGCACCGGACGGGGAATCAGCCCCAGCATTTT
>-|TRBJ2-3|-|TRBV5-8
CASSLGRADTQYF
TGTGCCAGCAGCTTGGGAAGGGCAGATACGCAGTATTTT
>medium-sized|TRBJ1-5|-|TRBV6-2/TRBV6-3
CASSGGENQPQHF
TGTGCCAGCAGCGGGGGCGAGAATCAGCCCCAGCATTTT
>-|TRBJ1-1|-|TRBV14
CASSLTVNTEAFF
TGTGCCAGCAGCCTGACGGTGAACACTGAAGCTTTCTTT
>-|TRBJ2-5|-|TRBV5-4
CASSHRVSGETQYF
TGTGCCAGCAGCCACAGGGTATCTGGGGAGACCCAGTACTTC
>-|TRBJ2-1|-|TRBV5-4
CASSQSSYNEQFF
TGTGCCAGCAGCCAAAGCTCCTACAATGAGCAGTTCTTC
>-|TRBJ2-1|-|TRBV7-8
CASSLAGQGNNEQFF
TGTGCCAGCAGCTTAGCAGGGCAGGGGAACAATGAGCAGTTCTTC
>few|TRBJ2-3|-|TRBV11-3
CATFPDTQYF
TGTGCCACCTTCCCAGATACGCAGTATTTT
>-|TRBJ2-1|TRBD2|TRBV19
CASRKGLAGGPTHYNEQFF
TGTGCCAGTAGGAAGGGACTAGCGGGGGGACCTACCCACTACAATGAGCAGTTCTTC
>few|TRBJ2-1|-|TRBV6-1
CASSDVSGSSYNEQFF
TGTGCCAGCAGTGATGTTAGCGGAAGCTCCTACAATGAGCAGTTCTTC
>-|TRBJ2-1|TRBD2|TRBV9
CASSITGTMVEQFF
TGTGCCAGCAGCATAACCGGGACTATGGTTGAGCAGTTCTTC
>-|TRBJ1-1|TRBD1|TRBV30
CAWDPTGGGTEAFF
TGTGCCTGGGACCCTACAGGGGGAGGCACTGAAGCTTTCTTT
>-|TRBJ1-5|-|TRBV29-1
CSVGQGAAGDQPQHF
TGCAGCGTTGGCCAGGGCGCGGCAGGAGATCAGCCCCAGCATTTT
>-|TRBJ2-7|TRBD1|TRBV4-1
CASSIGDREYYEQYF
TGCGCCAGCAGCATCGGGGACAGGGAGTACTACGAGCAGTACTTC
>-|TRBJ2-7|-|TRBV9
CASSVQPSYEQYF
TGTGCCAGCAGCGTTCAACCCTCCTACGAGCAGTACTTC
>once|TRBJ1-3|-|TRBV6-1
CASSERSDSGNTIYF
TGTGCCAGCAGTGAGCGCAGCGACTCTGGAAACACCATATATTTT
>-|TRBJ1-1|-|TRBV7-6
CASSSGGMNTEAFF
TGTGCCAGCAGCTCGGGGGGGATGAACACTGAAGCTTTCTTT
>once|TRBJ1-1|-|TRBV30
CAWRTAVAFF
TGTGCCTGGAGGACAGCCGTGGCTTTCTTT
>-|TRBJ2-5|-|TRBV4-3
CASSQSEETQYF
TGCGCCAGCAGCCAATCGGAAGAGACCCAGTACTTC